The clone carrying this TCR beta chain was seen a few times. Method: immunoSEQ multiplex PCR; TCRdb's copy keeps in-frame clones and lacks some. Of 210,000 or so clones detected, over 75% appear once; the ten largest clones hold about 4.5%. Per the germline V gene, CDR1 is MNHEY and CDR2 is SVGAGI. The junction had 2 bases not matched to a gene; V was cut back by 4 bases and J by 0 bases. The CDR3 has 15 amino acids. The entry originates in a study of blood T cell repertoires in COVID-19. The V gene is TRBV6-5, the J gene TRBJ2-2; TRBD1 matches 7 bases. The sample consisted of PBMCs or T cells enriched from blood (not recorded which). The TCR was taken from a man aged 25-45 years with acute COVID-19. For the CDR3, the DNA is TGTGCCAGCAGTTTCGGGACAGCGAACACCGGGGAGCTGTTTTTT. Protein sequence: CASSFGTANTGELFF.